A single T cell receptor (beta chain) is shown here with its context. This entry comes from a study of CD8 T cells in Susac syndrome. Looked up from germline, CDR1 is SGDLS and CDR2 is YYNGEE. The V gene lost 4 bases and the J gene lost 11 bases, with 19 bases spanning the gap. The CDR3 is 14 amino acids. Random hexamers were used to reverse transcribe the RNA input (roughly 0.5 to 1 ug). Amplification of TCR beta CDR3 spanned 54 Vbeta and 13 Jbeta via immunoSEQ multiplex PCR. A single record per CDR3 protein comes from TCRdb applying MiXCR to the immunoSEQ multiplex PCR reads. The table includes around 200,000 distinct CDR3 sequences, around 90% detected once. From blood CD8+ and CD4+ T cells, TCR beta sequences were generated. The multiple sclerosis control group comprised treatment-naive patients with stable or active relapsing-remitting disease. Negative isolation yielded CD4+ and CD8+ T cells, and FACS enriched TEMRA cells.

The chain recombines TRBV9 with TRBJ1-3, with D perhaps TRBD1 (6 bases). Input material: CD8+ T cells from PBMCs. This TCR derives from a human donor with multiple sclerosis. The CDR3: CASSPPGGAAAIYF. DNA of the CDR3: TGTGCCAGCAGCCCCCCGGGGGGGGCGGCGGCCATATATTTT.